The 9 T cell receptor beta chains presented below share a single source sample, sequenced in a study of CD8 T cells in Susac syndrome. The RNA, roughly 0.45 to 1 ug, was put through reverse transcription using random hexamers. TCRdb itself ran the immunoSEQ multiplex PCR reads through MiXCR, one entry per CDR3 protein. The table records around 280,000 distinct CDR3 sequences, about 92% of them present only once. The sequenced sample was CD4+ T cells from PBMCs. These receptors were obtained from a human donor with multiple sclerosis.

A single count supports this clonotype. The rearrangement uses TRBV27 and TRBJ2-1; 7 nucleotides agree with TRBD1. Germline V CDR1 and CDR2: MNHEY, SMNVEV (reference sequence). The CDR3 contains 14 residues. V was clipped by 7 bases and J by 6 bases; unmatched bases: 9. In DNA, the CDR3 is TGTGCCAGCACCAATCTACAGGGGTTCAATGAGCAGTTCTTC. It translates to CASTNLQGFNEQFF.

The chain is built from TRBV24-1 and TRBJ2-3; D is unclear. The CDR3 runs to 14 residues. Trimming removed 5 bases from V and 4 bases from J, with 12 bases in between. CDR1 and CDR2 (germline): KGHDR, SFDVKD. The CDR3 reads CATSAPVKADTQYF. CDR3 coding DNA: TGTGCCACCAGTGCCCCCGTAAAAGCAGATACGCAGTATTTT.

The chain has TRBV19 and TRBJ2-7, with 7 nucleotides matching TRBD1. J was trimmed by 3 bases and V by 5 bases; bases with no gene match: 10. The CDR3 runs to 15 residues. Per germline, CDR1 LNHDA and CDR2 SQIVND (reference sequence). In DNA, the CDR3 is TGTGCCAGTAGTGAGCAACAGGGGTTCAGCTACGAGCAGTACTTC. Residues: CASSEQQGFSYEQYF.

The chain couples TRBV11-3 to TRBJ1-1; no definite D call. This CDR3 contains 15 residues. Germline assignment: CDR1 SGHNT and CDR2 YENEEA. V lost 0 bases and J lost 3, with 11 bases in between. The CDR3 DNA reads TGTGCCAGCAGCTTAGAAGGCAGGCCTGACACTGAAGCTTTCTTT. Its translation: CASSLEGRPDTEAFF.

The V gene is TRBV15, the J gene TRBJ2-1, with no clear D. From germline, CDR1 is LNHNV and CDR2 YYDKDF (reference sequence). This CDR3 has 15 amino acids. Trimming left V 0 bases short and J 3 bases short, with 9 bases between. CDR3: CATSRDPWLYNEQFF. Written as DNA, the CDR3 is TGTGCCACCAGCAGAGATCCCTGGCTCTACAATGAGCAGTTCTTC.

V is TRBV20-1 and J is TRBJ1-1, with TRBD1 matching over 7 bases. The CDR3 length is 13 residues. The trim removed 5 bases at V and 6 bases at J, leaving 9 bases unmatched. The germline CDR1 and CDR2 sequences are DFQATT and SNEGSKA (reference sequence). The CDR3 loop reads CSALGQWEAEAFF. CDR3 nucleotides: TGCAGTGCTTTGGGACAGTGGGAGGCTGAAGCTTTCTTT.

V and J are TRBV20-1 and TRBJ1-1; maybe TRBD1 (6 bases). The CDR3 is 14 residues long. V was shortened by 6 bases and J by 4 bases, with 18 bases between the two germline ends. Germline values: CDR1 DFQATT, CDR2 SNEGSKA (reference sequence). The CDR3 DNA is TGCAGTGCCAGAACCGGGGGGCAGGTCACTGAAGCTTTCTTT. It is translated as CSARTGGQVTEAFF.

The rearrangement uses TRBV5-1 and TRBJ2-7, with 11 bases identical to TRBD2. With 0 bases clipped from V and 0 bases from J, the junction kept 5 bases outside the gene matches. Germline CDR1 is SGHRS and CDR2 is YFSETQ. The CDR3 extends over 17 amino acids. CDR3: CASSLGLAGTYSYEQYF. DNA for the CDR3: TGCGCCAGCAGCTTGGGACTAGCGGGAACATACTCCTACGAGCAGTACTTC.

The chain combines TRBV7-9 with TRBJ2-5; possibly TRBD1 for D (7 bases). Trimming took off 4 bases at V and 2 bases at J, with 17 bases between the two ends. CDR1 and CDR2 from the germline V gene are SEHNR and FQNEAQ (reference sequence). This CDR3 region has 16 residues. DNA of the CDR3: TGTGCCAGCAGCTACCACAGGGGCGCGGGACAAGAGACCCAGTACTTC. Translation gives CASSYHRGAGQETQYF.